A selection of T cell receptor beta chains follows, all from one sample in a study of blood T cell repertoires in COVID-19. Generated by immunoSEQ multiplex PCR, the TCRdb table keeps only in-frame clones and is missing some. The table lists under 250,000 clones, roughly four fifths of them singletons. The sequenced sample consisted of peripheral blood. The source of these receptors is a man over 45 with active or convalescent COVID-19. Each CDR3 is given with its conserved first and last residue. Fields, in order: clone size, D gene, CDR3 length, J gene, V gene, CDR3 protein, CDR3 DNA. A D gene is named only where the DNA matches it firmly. The size of a clone is reported for some rows only, either as once, few or many, or as a class for expanded clones.

size: NA
D: NA
length: 18
J: TRBJ1-1
V: TRBV5-1
CDR3: CASSFGQGSLNMNTEAFF
DNA: TGCGCCAGCAGCTTTGGGCAGGGATCCCTTAATATGAACACTGAAGCTTTCTTT

size: once
D: TRBD1
length: 16
J: TRBJ2-3
V: TRBV9
CDR3: CASSRDRTRGTDTQYF
DNA: TGTGCCAGCAGCCGGGACAGGACCCGGGGCACAGATACGCAGTATTTT

size: many
D: NA
length: 15
J: TRBJ1-2
V: TRBV9
CDR3: CASSVDGTPAYGYTF
DNA: TGTGCCAGCAGCGTAGACGGGACACCCGCTTATGGCTACACCTTC

size: NA
D: NA
length: 16
J: TRBJ2-3
V: TRBV11-2
CDR3: CASSLGEILSTDTQYF
DNA: TGTGCCAGCAGCTTAGGGGAGATCCTATCCACAGATACGCAGTATTTT

size: NA
D: NA
length: 14
J: TRBJ1-4
V: TRBV5-5
CDR3: CASSRTATNEKLFF
DNA: TGTGCCAGCAGCCGGACAGCAACTAATGAAAAACTGTTTTTT

size: once
D: NA
length: 12
J: TRBJ2-1
V: TRBV18
CDR3: CASSPPNNEQFF
DNA: TGTGCCAGCTCACCACCTAACAATGAGCAGTTCTTC

size: once
D: NA
length: 14
J: TRBJ2-3
V: TRBV5-1
CDR3: CASSLGHNTDTQYF
DNA: TGCGCCAGCAGCTTGGGCCACAACACAGATACGCAGTATTTT

size: few
D: NA
length: 16
J: TRBJ1-2
V: TRBV19
CDR3: CASSIDQGSRDYGYTF
DNA: TGTGCCAGTAGTATAGATCAAGGCTCCCGGGACTATGGCTACACCTTC

size: once
D: TRBD1
length: 16
J: TRBJ1-1
V: TRBV4-1
CDR3: CASSAGRGRGHTEAFF
DNA: TGCGCCAGCAGCGCGGGCAGGGGGCGAGGGCACACTGAAGCTTTCTTT

size: NA
D: TRBD2
length: 16
J: TRBJ2-2
V: TRBV7-2
CDR3: CASSFRGGGNTGELFF
DNA: TGTGCCAGCAGCTTTAGGGGCGGGGGGAACACCGGGGAGCTGTTTTTT

size: NA
D: TRBD1
length: 18
J: TRBJ1-5
V: TRBV7-8
CDR3: CASSLVGRAGGFWQPQHF
DNA: TGTGCCAGCAGCTTAGTGGGTCGGGCAGGGGGGTTTTGGCAGCCCCAGCATTTT

size: NA
D: NA
length: 15
J: TRBJ2-5
V: TRBV18
CDR3: CASSPRGGRGETQYF
DNA: TGTGCCAGCTCACCAAGAGGGGGTAGGGGAGAGACCCAGTACTTC

size: NA
D: TRBD1
length: 16
J: TRBJ2-3
V: TRBV18
CDR3: CASSPLPGGSTDTQYF
DNA: TGTGCCAGCTCACCACTCCCAGGGGGTAGCACAGATACGCAGTATTTT

size: once
D: TRBD2
length: 16
J: TRBJ2-3
V: TRBV25-1
CDR3: CASSRGVSGGTDTQYF
DNA: TGTGCCAGCAGTAGGGGGGTTAGCGGGGGTACAGATACGCAGTATTTT

size: NA
D: TRBD1
length: 16
J: TRBJ2-2
V: TRBV27
CDR3: CASSSRDRGRTGELFF
DNA: TGTGCCAGCAGTTCCCGGGACAGGGGGCGCACCGGGGAGCTGTTTTTT

size: NA
D: NA
length: 12
J: TRBJ2-7
V: TRBV7-8
CDR3: CASSQTTREQYF
DNA: TGTGCCAGCAGCCAAACCACCAGGGAGCAGTACTTC

size: NA
D: NA
length: 16
J: TRBJ2-3
V: TRBV9
CDR3: CASSVVDFMSTDTQYF
DNA: TGTGCCAGCAGCGTAGTAGATTTTATGAGCACAGATACGCAGTATTTT

size: NA
D: NA
length: 17
J: TRBJ2-1
V: TRBV7-9
CDR3: CASSLRPIGGANNEQFF
DNA: TGTGCCAGCAGCTTAAGGCCCATCGGCGGGGCTAACAATGAGCAGTTCTTC

size: NA
D: TRBD1
length: 15
J: TRBJ2-3
V: TRBV10-1
CDR3: CASSEFQGGTDTQYF
DNA: TGCGCCAGCAGTGAGTTCCAGGGGGGCACAGATACGCAGTATTTT

size: NA
D: TRBD2
length: 15
J: TRBJ2-7
V: TRBV27
CDR3: CASSPLAGGGYEQYF
DNA: TGTGCCAGCAGTCCCTTAGCGGGGGGAGGGTACGAGCAGTACTTC

size: NA
D: NA
length: 14
J: TRBJ1-5
V: TRBV15
CDR3: CATSRVWGRQPQHF
DNA: TGTGCCACCAGCAGAGTATGGGGGCGGCAGCCCCAGCATTTT

size: NA
D: TRBD1
length: 15
J: TRBJ2-2
V: TRBV27
CDR3: CASRNRGPWTGELFF
DNA: TGTGCCAGCAGGAACAGGGGGCCTTGGACCGGGGAGCTGTTTTTT

size: NA
D: NA
length: 16
J: TRBJ2-1
V: TRBV9
CDR3: CASSVGEGGFANEQFF
DNA: TGTGCCAGCAGCGTAGGTGAAGGGGGATTCGCGAATGAGCAGTTCTTC

size: once
D: NA
length: 14
J: TRBJ2-7
V: TRBV6-5
CDR3: CASTDPGLTSEQYF
DNA: TGTGCCAGCACCGACCCAGGGCTGACTAGTGAGCAGTACTTC

size: NA
D: NA
length: 15
J: TRBJ2-2
V: TRBV6-1
CDR3: CASSKLTGNTGELFF
DNA: TGTGCCAGCAGTAAGCTAACAGGGAACACCGGGGAGCTGTTTTTT

size: once
D: NA
length: 14
J: TRBJ2-1
V: TRBV2
CDR3: CASTHRDTFNEQFF
DNA: TGTGCCAGCACCCACCGGGACACATTCAATGAGCAGTTCTTC

size: NA
D: NA
length: 15
J: TRBJ2-7
V: TRBV5-4
CDR3: CASSLEGGRGDEQYF
DNA: TGTGCCAGCAGCTTGGAAGGTGGCAGGGGTGACGAGCAGTACTTC

size: few
D: TRBD1
length: 14
J: TRBJ1-1
V: TRBV18
CDR3: CASSEGQENTEAFF
DNA: TGTGCCAGCTCCGAGGGACAGGAGAACACTGAAGCTTTCTTT

size: NA
D: TRBD1
length: 15
J: TRBJ2-7
V: TRBV27
CDR3: CASRYSVSGTDEQYF
DNA: TGTGCCAGCAGATATTCCGTCTCCGGGACAGACGAGCAGTACTTC

size: NA
D: NA
length: 15
J: TRBJ2-2
V: TRBV5-1
CDR3: CASSRYRGGTGELFF
DNA: TGCGCCAGCAGCAGATACAGGGGGGGCACCGGGGAGCTGTTTTTT

size: NA
D: NA
length: 16
J: TRBJ2-5
V: TRBV4-2
CDR3: CASSQDRGTNKETQYF
DNA: TGTGCCAGCAGCCAAGACAGGGGTACGAATAAAGAGACCCAGTACTTC

size: NA
D: NA
length: 14
J: TRBJ2-7
V: TRBV5-1
CDR3: CASSHWKEFDEQYF
DNA: TGCGCCAGCAGTCACTGGAAGGAGTTCGACGAGCAGTACTTC

size: NA
D: NA
length: 16
J: TRBJ1-4
V: TRBV23-1
CDR3: CASSPNRPDLGEKLFF
DNA: TGCGCCAGCAGTCCAAATCGGCCTGACCTAGGTGAAAAACTGTTTTTT

size: NA
D: NA
length: 13
J: TRBJ1-2
V: TRBV5-5
CDR3: CASSLPTEYGYTF
DNA: TGTGCCAGCAGCCTACCGACAGAGTATGGCTACACCTTC

size: NA
D: NA
length: 16
J: TRBJ2-3
V: TRBV18
CDR3: CASSPESDRSTDTQYF
DNA: TGTGCCAGCTCACCAGAGTCCGACAGAAGCACAGATACGCAGTATTTT

size: once
D: NA
length: 13
J: TRBJ2-7
V: TRBV9
CDR3: CASSSGQSYEQYF
DNA: TGTGCCAGCAGCTCCGGACAGTCCTACGAGCAGTACTTC

size: NA
D: NA
length: 14
J: TRBJ2-7
V: TRBV7-2
CDR3: CASSPSSSPIEQYF
DNA: TGTGCCAGCAGCCCTTCCTCTAGTCCCATCGAGCAGTACTTC

size: once
D: TRBD1
length: 15
J: TRBJ1-1
V: TRBV19
CDR3: CASSIEDRGSTETFF
DNA: TGTGCCAGTAGTATAGAGGACAGGGGAAGCACTGAAACTTTCTTT

size: NA
D: NA
length: 17
J: TRBJ1-3
V: TRBV7-3
CDR3: CASSLSRAGFSGNTIYF
DNA: TGTGCCAGCAGCTTAAGTAGGGCGGGGTTCTCTGGAAACACCATATATTTT

size: NA
D: TRBD1
length: 15
J: TRBJ1-6
V: TRBV7-3
CDR3: CASSLRGTGGSPLHF
DNA: TGTGCCAGCAGCTTAAGGGGGACAGGGGGTTCACCCCTCCACTTT

size: NA
D: TRBD2
length: 16
J: TRBJ2-5
V: TRBV2
CDR3: CASSERMGGGQETQYF
DNA: TGTGCCAGCAGTGAACGTATGGGGGGGGGCCAAGAGACCCAGTACTTC

size: NA
D: TRBD2
length: 21
J: TRBJ2-1
V: TRBV4-3
CDR3: CASSQTPLLRLAGGSLNEQFF
DNA: TGCGCCAGCAGCCAGACTCCTCTCCTGAGACTAGCGGGGGGCTCCCTAAATGAGCAGTTCTTC

size: NA
D: NA
length: 13
J: TRBJ1-1
V: TRBV29-1
CDR3: CSVGEPLNTEAFF
DNA: TGCAGCGTCGGGGAACCCCTGAACACTGAAGCTTTCTTT

size: NA
D: TRBD1
length: 16
J: TRBJ1-5
V: TRBV7-6
CDR3: CASSLEGQFSNQPQHF
DNA: TGTGCCAGCAGCTTGGAGGGACAGTTTAGCAATCAGCCCCAGCATTTT

size: NA
D: TRBD2
length: 15
J: TRBJ2-5
V: TRBV5-4
CDR3: CASSVTSGGQETQYF
DNA: TGTGCCAGCAGCGTAACTAGCGGGGGCCAAGAGACCCAGTACTTC

size: NA
D: NA
length: 14
J: TRBJ2-7
V: TRBV9
CDR3: CASSVEATGGEQYF
DNA: TGTGCCAGCAGCGTAGAGGCAACCGGGGGCGAGCAGTACTTC

size: once
D: TRBD1
length: 15
J: TRBJ1-1
V: TRBV5-1
CDR3: CASSRVTGESTEAFF
DNA: TGCGCCAGCAGCCGAGTTACAGGGGAGAGCACTGAAGCTTTCTTT

size: few
D: NA
length: 15
J: TRBJ2-2
V: TRBV19
CDR3: CASRRKGGDTGELFF
DNA: TGTGCCAGTCGACGCAAAGGGGGGGACACCGGGGAGCTGTTTTTT

size: NA
D: NA
length: 18
J: TRBJ2-7
V: TRBV18
CDR3: CASSYAGTSSGGSYEQYF
DNA: TGTGCCAGCTCGTATGCTGGGACATCTTCTGGGGGTTCCTACGAGCAGTACTTC

size: few
D: NA
length: 16
J: TRBJ1-1
V: TRBV7-3
CDR3: CASSSAPTGGRTEAFF
DNA: TGTGCCAGCAGCTCAGCTCCGACAGGCGGGAGGACTGAAGCTTTCTTT

size: NA
D: TRBD2
length: 15
J: TRBJ2-1
V: TRBV20-1
CDR3: CSASTGLGMFNEQFF
DNA: TGCAGTGCTAGTACGGGACTAGGGATGTTCAATGAGCAGTTCTTC

size: NA
D: NA
length: 13
J: TRBJ2-1
V: TRBV28
CDR3: CASSFPGTTEQFF
DNA: TGTGCCAGCAGTTTCCCGGGAACAACTGAGCAGTTCTTC

size: once
D: NA
length: 16
J: TRBJ1-6
V: TRBV2
CDR3: CASSETTRARISPLHF
DNA: TGTGCCAGCAGTGAAACCACTAGGGCCCGCATTTCACCCCTCCACTTT

size: NA
D: TRBD2
length: 19
J: TRBJ2-3
V: TRBV24-1
CDR3: CATSDLRHGTSGGPDTQYF
DNA: TGTGCCACCAGTGACCTCCGACACGGGACTAGCGGGGGGCCAGATACGCAGTATTTT

size: NA
D: NA
length: 15
J: TRBJ2-7
V: TRBV29-1
CDR3: CSVTSRTGRSGEQYF
DNA: TGCAGCGTCACCTCCCGAACGGGGAGATCGGGCGAGCAGTACTTC